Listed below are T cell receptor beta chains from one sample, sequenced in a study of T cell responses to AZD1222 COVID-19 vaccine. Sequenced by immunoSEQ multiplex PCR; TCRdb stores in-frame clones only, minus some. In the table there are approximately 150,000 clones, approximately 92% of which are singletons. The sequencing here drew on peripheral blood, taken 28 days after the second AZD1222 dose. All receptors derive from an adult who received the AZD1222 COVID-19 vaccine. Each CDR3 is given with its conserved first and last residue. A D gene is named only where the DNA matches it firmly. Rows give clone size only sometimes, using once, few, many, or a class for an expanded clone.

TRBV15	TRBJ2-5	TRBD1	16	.	CATSPPRQGVGETQYF	TGTGCCACCAGCCCTCCAAGGCAGGGGGTCGGAGAGACCCAGTACTTC
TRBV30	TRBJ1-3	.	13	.	CAWSGSSGNTIYF	TGTGCCTGGAGTGGATCCTCTGGAAACACCATATATTTT
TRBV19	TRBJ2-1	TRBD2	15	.	CASSMGGGAYNEQFF	TGTGCCAGTAGTATGGGGGGAGGGGCTTACAATGAGCAGTTCTTC
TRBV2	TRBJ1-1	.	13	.	CASSRAPGTEAFF	TGTGCCAGCAGTCGAGCTCCGGGCACTGAAGCTTTCTTT
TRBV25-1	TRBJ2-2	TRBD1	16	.	CASSEYGTGGSGELFF	TGTGCCAGCAGTGAATATGGGACAGGGGGTAGCGGGGAGCTGTTTTTT
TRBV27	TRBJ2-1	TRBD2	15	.	CASSLSGGAGNEQFF	TGTGCCAGCAGTTTATCGGGGGGAGCGGGGAATGAGCAGTTCTTC
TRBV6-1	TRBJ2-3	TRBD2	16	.	CASSARTSGREDTQYF	TGTGCCAGCAGTGCCCGGACTAGCGGGAGAGAAGATACGCAGTATTTT
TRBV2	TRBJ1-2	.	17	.	CASLIFPGGETNYGYTF	TGTGCCAGCTTGATCTTTCCGGGGGGGGAGACTAACTATGGCTACACCTTC
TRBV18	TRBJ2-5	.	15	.	CASSPAGLYQETQYF	TGTGCCAGCTCACCCGCAGGGCTTTACCAAGAGACCCAGTACTTC
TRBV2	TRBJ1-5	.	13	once	CASSDQYNQPQHF	TGTGCCAGCAGTGACCAGTACAATCAGCCCCAGCATTTT
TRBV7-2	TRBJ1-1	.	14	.	CASLTGGDSTEAFF	TGTGCCAGCCTCACGGGGGGAGATAGCACTGAAGCTTTCTTT
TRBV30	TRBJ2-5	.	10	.	CAWSAETQYF	TGTGCCTGGAGTGCAGAGACCCAGTACTTC
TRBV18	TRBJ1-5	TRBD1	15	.	CASSLGTGGDQPQHF	TGTGCCAGCTCATTGGGGACAGGCGGGGATCAGCCCCAGCATTTT
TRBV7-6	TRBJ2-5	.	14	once	CASSLSRIAQTQYF	TGTGCCAGCAGCTTAAGCCGTATCGCCCAGACCCAGTACTTC
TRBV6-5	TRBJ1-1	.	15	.	CASSYPGGGYTEAFF	TGTGCCAGCAGTTATCCGGGAGGGGGGTACACTGAAGCTTTCTTT
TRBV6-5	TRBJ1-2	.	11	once	CASKGGYGYTF	TGTGCCAGCAAGGGGGGCTATGGCTACACCTTC
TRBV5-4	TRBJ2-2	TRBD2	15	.	CASSPGTTGGGELFF	TGTGCCAGCAGCCCCGGGACCACGGGGGGCGGGGAGCTGTTTTTT
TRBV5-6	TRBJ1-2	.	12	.	CATSLESSGYTF	TGTGCCACCTCCCTCGAGTCATCTGGCTACACCTTC